This T cell receptor (beta chain) was found in a study of blood T cell repertoires in COVID-19 (dated by TCRdb to 2019 to 2021). General notes on the study: The collaborator samples originated in the United States, Italy and Spain and spanned the acute and convalescent phases of COVID-19. Where HLA class I and class II types were available, the types were taken from metadata supplied by the sample provider, not from assay-based typing. The prospective study material was composed of cDNA or gDNA derived from T cells, B-cell-depleted T cells, or PBMCs. Subjects who had been exposed to COVID-19, were actively infected with it, or had recovered from it provided the deeply sampled blood TCRbeta repertoires that made up the dataset. The samples were drawn from two sources: the first 160 participants of the ongoing ImmuneRACE study, and 950 to 1,500 subjects contributed by 6 global collaborators. Sample metadata almost always included a de-identified subject ID, COVID-19 status, age in years and sex. The repertoires were released in a freely available public database meant as a resource for research on the immune response to SARS-CoV-2.

Broad study findings and their caveats: The amount of clinical and demographic metadata varied by source and participant and was provided uncurated.

CDR1 is given as MNHEY and CDR2 as SVGAGI, both from the germline V gene. The CDR3 starts with the cysteine, ends with the phenylalanine, and has 13 residues. Of all the DNA, just the CDR3 is kept, 39 bases in frame from base 1. V loses 6 bases of germline sequence and J loses 5 bases, and the interval between the two ends is 13 bases. In the prospective study, participants were 18 to 89 years old, resided in approximately 22 geographic areas of the United States, and were enrolled through a virtual design. To assign participants to cohorts, the prospective study relied on clinical history that participants themselves reported in a screening survey and a study questionnaire. ImmuneRACE Cohort 3 recovered participants were defined by two consecutive negative NP/OP PCR tests, healthcare professional clearance, or symptom resolution. In the prospective study, whole blood, serum and a nasopharyngeal or oropharyngeal swab were collected from each participant by mobile phlebotomists. Additional blood draws and questionnaires over an approximately two-month period could optionally be provided by prospective study participants. Blood samples from the prospective study were shipped frozen or at room temperature prior to DNA extraction.

On this clone itself: The antigen this receptor binds is unknown. Nothing much larger sits one base from this clone, and base qualities are not available.

The immunoSEQ Assay, a bias-controlled multiplex PCR, was used to amplify TCRbeta CDR3 regions from genomic DNA. The authors' analysis ran thus. The number of nucleated cells in each sample was estimated by amplification of reference gene primers within the assay. To quantify the absolute abundance of each unique TCRbeta CDR3 rearrangement, sequence reads were collapsed and filtered. Productive Simpson clonality was computed per sample as the square root of Simpson's diversity index over productive rearrangements. Not all clones reach the TCRdb copy of this immuneACCESS table, which keeps in-frame sequences only. Checked studies attribute under half of the gap to unresolved V genes and leave the rest unexplained. The V and J calls and clone size were taken over from that table, and D and trimming were inferred from the DNA. In all, the sample holds 250,000 or so clones, and roughly 85% of those were seen once. The ten top clones hold roughly 10% of the sample.

The sequenced sample was PBMCs or T cells enriched from blood (not recorded which). The V and J segments used are TRBV6-5 and TRBJ1-1; possibly the D gene is TRBD1, per 5 matching bases. The sequence was collected from a man aged 25-40 years who had recovered from COVID-19. The nucleotide sequence reads TGTGCCAGCAGCCGACGCGGGGGAACTGAAGCTTTCTTT. Translated, it reads CASSRRGGTEAFF.